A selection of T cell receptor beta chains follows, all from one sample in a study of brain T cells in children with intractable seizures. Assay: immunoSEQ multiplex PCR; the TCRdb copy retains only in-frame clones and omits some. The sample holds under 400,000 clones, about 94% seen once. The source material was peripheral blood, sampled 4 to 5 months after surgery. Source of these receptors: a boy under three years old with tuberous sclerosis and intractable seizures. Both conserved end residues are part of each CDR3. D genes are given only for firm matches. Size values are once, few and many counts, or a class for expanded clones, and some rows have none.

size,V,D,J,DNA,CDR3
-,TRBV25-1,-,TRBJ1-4,TGTGCCAGCAGTGAATATCGGGGGGACGAAAAACTGTTTTTT,CASSEYRGDEKLFF
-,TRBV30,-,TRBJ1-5,TGTGCCTGGGCCCGAGGGGGATATAGCAATCAGCCCCAGCATTTT,CAWARGGYSNQPQHF
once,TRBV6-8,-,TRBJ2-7,TGTGCCAGCAGTTATTCTTCGGGAGCGCGTATCCCGGGGCCCTACGAGCAGTACTTC,CASSYSSGARIPGPYEQYF
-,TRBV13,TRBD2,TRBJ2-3,TGTGCCAGCAGCTTAGGACTAGCGGGTTCTTCTGGCACAGATACGCAGTATTTT,CASSLGLAGSSGTDTQYF
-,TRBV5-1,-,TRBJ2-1,TGCGCCAGCAGCTTTGCAGGGGCCAACAATGAGCAGTTCTTC,CASSFAGANNEQFF
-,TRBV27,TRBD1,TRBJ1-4,TGTGCCAGCAGTTTCGGGCAGGGGGCGCCCGCTAATGAAAAACTGTTTTTT,CASSFGQGAPANEKLFF
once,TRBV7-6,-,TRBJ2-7,TGTGCCAGCAGCTTAGTTTTGGAAGACGAGCAGTACTTC,CASSLVLEDEQYF
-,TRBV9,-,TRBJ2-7,TGTGCCAGCAGCGTAGACAGCCATGACCAAGAGCAGTACTTC,CASSVDSHDQEQYF
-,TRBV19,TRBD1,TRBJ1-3,TGTGCCAGTAGAATAACAGGGGGCGTCTCTGGAAACACCATATATTTT,CASRITGGVSGNTIYF
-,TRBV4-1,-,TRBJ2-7,TGCGCCAGCAGCCAAGGTTGGGGGGCCTACGAGCAGTACTTC,CASSQGWGAYEQYF
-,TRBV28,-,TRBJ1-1,TGTGCCAGCAGTCCTAAGAGGGGGAACACTGAAGCTTTCTTT,CASSPKRGNTEAFF
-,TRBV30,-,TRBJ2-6,TGTGCCGGGACAGTCCGGGGGGGGGCCAACGTCCTGACTTTC,CAGTVRGGANVLTF
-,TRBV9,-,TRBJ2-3,TGTGCCAGCAGCGTAGCGGGGAACACAGATACGCAGTATTTT,CASSVAGNTDTQYF
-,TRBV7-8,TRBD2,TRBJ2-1,TGTGCCAGCAGGGGAGGGAGGTCGAGAGGCGATGAGCAGTTCTTC,CASRGGRSRGDEQFF
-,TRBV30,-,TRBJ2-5,TGTGCCTGGAGCCCCGGGATATTTGAGCTGGAGACCCAGTACTTC,CAWSPGIFELETQYF
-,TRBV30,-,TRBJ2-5,TGTGCCTGGAGTGTAAGTCGGGAGACCCAGTACTTC,CAWSVSRETQYF
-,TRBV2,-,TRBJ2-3,TGTGCCAGCAGTACCGGGACAGGGGCTAGCGGGGGCACAGATACGCAGTATTTT,CASSTGTGASGGTDTQYF
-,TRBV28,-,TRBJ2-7,-,CASSTSDRFYEQYF
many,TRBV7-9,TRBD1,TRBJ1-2,TGTGCCAGCAGCTTAGCGCAGGGGGACTCTGGCTACACCTTC,CASSLAQGDSGYTF
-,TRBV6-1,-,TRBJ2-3,TGTGCCAGCAGTGAAGGAGGGCACACAGATACGCAGTATTTT,CASSEGGHTDTQYF
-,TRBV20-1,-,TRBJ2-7,TGCAGTGCTAGTCTGTCGCACTCCTACGAGCAGTACTTC,CSASLSHSYEQYF
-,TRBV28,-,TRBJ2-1,TGTGCCAGCAGCTCACCCATTAAAGGACGTAAGGGCAATGAGCAGTTCTTC,CASSSPIKGRKGNEQFF
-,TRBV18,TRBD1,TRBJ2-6,TGTGCCAGCTCACCACCTGAAAGAAGGGGGCCCGGGGCCAACGTCCTGACTTTC,CASSPPERRGPGANVLTF
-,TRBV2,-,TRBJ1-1,TGTGCCAGCAGTGAAACTACGGGTGGGAATACGAGATCCCCAGCTTTCTTT,CASSETTGGNTRSPAFF
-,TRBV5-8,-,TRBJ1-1,TGTGCCAGCAGCCCTTCAGGGAAAGCTTTCTTT,CASSPSGKAFF
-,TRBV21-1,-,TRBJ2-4,TGTGCCAGCAGCAAAAAGGAGCCGGGACTAGCGGGATGCATTCAGTACTTC,CASSKKEPGLAGCIQYF
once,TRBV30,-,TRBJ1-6,TGTGCCTGGAGTGCGGGGCTCGATTCACCCCTCCACTTT,CAWSAGLDSPLHF
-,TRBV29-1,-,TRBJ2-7,TGCAGCGTTGAAGAGGACGACTCCTACGAGCAGTACTTC,CSVEEDDSYEQYF
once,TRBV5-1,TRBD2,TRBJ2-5,TGCGCCAGCAGGCGGGAGGGCCAAGAGACCCAGTACTTC,CASRREGQETQYF
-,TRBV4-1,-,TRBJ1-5,TGCGCCAGCAGCATAGGACTTGGAAATCAGCCCCAGCATTTT,CASSIGLGNQPQHF
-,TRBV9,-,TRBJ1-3,TGTGCCAGCAGCGAGGTCCCCGGAAACACCATATATTTT,CASSEVPGNTIYF
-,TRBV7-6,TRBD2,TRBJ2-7,TGTGCCAGCAGCCTACTAGCGGGTTCCTACGAGCAGTACTTC,CASSLLAGSYEQYF
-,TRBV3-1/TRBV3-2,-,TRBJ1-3,TGTGCCAGCAGCCAAGTCCAGGTGAGAAACACCATATATTTT,CASSQVQVRNTIYF
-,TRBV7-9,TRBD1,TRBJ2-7,TGTGCCAGCAGCTACGGTAACACAGGGGGATCCTACGAGCAGTACTTC,CASSYGNTGGSYEQYF
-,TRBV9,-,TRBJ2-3,TGTGCCAGCAGCGTATATCTGGGCACAGATACGCAGTATTTT,CASSVYLGTDTQYF
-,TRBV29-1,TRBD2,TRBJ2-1,TGCAGCGGGATAGCGGGAGGCCCCTCCTACAATGAGCAGTTCTTC,CSGIAGGPSYNEQFF
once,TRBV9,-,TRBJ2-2,TGTGCCAGCAGCGTAGGGGTCATGAACACCGGGGAGCTGTTTTTT,CASSVGVMNTGELFF
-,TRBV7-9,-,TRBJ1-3,TGTGCCAGCAGCCCTGCTGTAGGTTACGAGGGCGGGAACACCATATATTTT,CASSPAVGYEGGNTIYF
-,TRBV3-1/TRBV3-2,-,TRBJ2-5,TGTGCCAGCAGCCAGACGGGGGGCCCTACAGATCTCCAAGAGACCCAGTACTTC,CASSQTGGPTDLQETQYF
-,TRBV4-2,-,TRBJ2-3,TGTGCCAGCAGCCAAGCAACAGCCGCTAGCACAGATACGCAGTATTTT,CASSQATAASTDTQYF
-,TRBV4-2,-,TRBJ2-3,TGTGCCAGCAGCCTTACAGATACGCAGTATTTT,CASSLTDTQYF
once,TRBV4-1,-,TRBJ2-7,TGCGCCAGCAGCCAAGATTGGGGGGGGGCGGTGGAGCAGTACTTC,CASSQDWGGAVEQYF
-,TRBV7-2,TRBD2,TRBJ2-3,TGTGCCAGCAGCACTCAGCGGGGGGGCCTTATCGCAGATACGCAGTATTTT,CASSTQRGGLIADTQYF
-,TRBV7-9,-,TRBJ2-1,TGTGCCAGCAGCTTAGCGAGGGTAGCTATTGAGCAGTTCTTC,CASSLARVAIEQFF
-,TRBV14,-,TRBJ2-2,TGTGCCAGCAGCCAAGCCGCCTGGAAGACCGGACACGGGGAGCTGTTTTTT,CASSQAAWKTGHGELFF
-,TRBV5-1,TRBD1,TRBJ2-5,TGCGCCAGCAGCTTGGGACAGGGTGAGACCCAGTACTTC,CASSLGQGETQYF
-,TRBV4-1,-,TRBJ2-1,TGCGCCAGCAGCCAGATCTACAATGAGCAGTTCTTC,CASSQIYNEQFF
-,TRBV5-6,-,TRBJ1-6,TGTGCCAGCAGCTTCTTGGGGGCACCCCTCCACTTT,CASSFLGAPLHF
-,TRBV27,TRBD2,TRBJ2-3,TGTGCCAGCAAGCGGGACCGGGAAGATACGCAGTATTTT,CASKRDREDTQYF
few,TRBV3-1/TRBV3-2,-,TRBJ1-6,TGTGCCAGCAGCCTCCGGGACCTAAGGCATTCACCCCTCCACTTT,CASSLRDLRHSPLHF
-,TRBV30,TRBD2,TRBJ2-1,TGTGCCTGGACTAGCGGCCATGAGCAGTTCTTC,CAWTSGHEQFF
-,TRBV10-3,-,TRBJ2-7,TGTGCCATCAGTCCTACAGGGTATGACTACGAGCAGTACTTC,CAISPTGYDYEQYF
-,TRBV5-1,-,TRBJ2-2,TGCGCCAGCAGCTTGGTTGCTTCCGAAGGGGGCGGGGAGCTGTTTTTT,CASSLVASEGGGELFF
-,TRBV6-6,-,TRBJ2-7,TGTGCCAGCAGTTATCCGGGCCCGGGGTACGAGCAGTACTTC,CASSYPGPGYEQYF
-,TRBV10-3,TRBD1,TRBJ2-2,TGTGCCATCAGTGGCCCTTTTGACAGGGGAAGCGGGGAGCTGTTTTTT,CAISGPFDRGSGELFF